The present T cell receptor (beta chain) was sequenced within a study of control samples from healthy donors and cancer patients. Libraries were prepared by immunoSEQ multiplex PCR; TCRdb keeps only in-frame clonotypes and omits some of them. The sample has 110,000 to 150,000 clones, 85% to 95% seen once; the top ten hold 10% to 15%. Germline-derived CDR1 and CDR2 are MGHDK and SYGVNS. With 6 bases clipped from V and 0 bases from J, the junction kept 7 bases outside the gene matches. The CDR3 length is 17 residues. The receptor comes from a middle-aged man in good health. J is TRBJ1-5 and V is TRBV25-1; 11 bases match TRBD1. The specimen sequenced was blood. DNA of the CDR3: TGTGCCAGCAGCCCCCCGGGACAGGGGGATAGCAATCAGCCCCAGCATTTT. It specifies CASSPPGQGDSNQPQHF.